This entry lists 25 T cell receptor beta chains sequenced from one sample in a study of cytomegalovirus exposure and HLA in healthy donors (dated by TCRdb to about 2017). Receptors were amplified or captured by the immunoSEQ multiplex PCR assay. The multiplex PCR relied on a mix of 60 forward primers for TCR Vbeta segments and 13 reverse primers for TCR Jbeta segments. TCRdb mirrors the immuneACCESS table, restricted to in-frame sequences. Some clones are absent from its copies; in checked studies, under half trace to an unresolved V gene, and the reason for the others is unknown. This sample is represented by 150,000 to 200,000 clones; over 75% of them were singletons. Over 0.2% of the sample belongs to the ten largest clones. The specimen sequenced was PBMCs. The receptors come from a girl under three years old in good health and CMV-seronegative.

This chain links TRBV2 with TRBJ1-2, with TRBD1 matching over 9 bases. V was clipped by 9 bases and J by 4 bases; unmatched bases: 15. The CDR3 contains 16 residues. The germline V gene encodes CDR1 SNHLY and CDR2 FYNNEI. The chain's CDR3 is CARDTYRGQEGYGYTF. The CDR3 bases are TGTGCCAGAGACACTTACAGGGGGCAAGAGGGCTATGGCTACACCTTC.

The chain couples TRBV6-6 to TRBJ2-7; TRBD1 matches at 9 bases. Germline V CDR1 and CDR2: MNHNY, SVGAGI (reference sequence). The CDR3 runs 14 residues. Trimming removed 8 bases from V and 5 bases from J; junction bases left unmatched: 10. The CDR3 DNA follows: TGTGCCAGCTTACCGGACAGGGGTCCCCACGAGCAGTACTTC. Encoded protein: CASLPDRGPHEQYF.

This chain joins TRBV30 and TRBJ1-1; D might be TRBD1 (5 bases). Germline V gene lookup returns CDR1 GTSNPN and CDR2 SVGIG (reference sequence). CDR3 length equals 14 residues. V gave up 4 bases and J gave up 1 base, with 13 bases separating them. This chain's CDR3 is CAWKSGLSNTEAFF. For the CDR3, the DNA is TGTGCCTGGAAATCGGGACTTTCGAACACTGAAGCTTTCTTT. Supplemented by reference TRBV30 and TRBJ1-1, the full variable domain reads SQTIHQWPATLVQPVGSPLSLECTVEGTSNPNLYWYRQAAGRGLQLLFYSVGIGQISSEVPQNLSASRPQDRQFILSSKKLLLSDSGFYLCAWKSGLSNTEAFFGQGTRLTVV.

The chain joins TRBV4-1 to TRBJ2-3; 15 bases are a match to TRBD2. The trim removed 4 bases at V and 4 bases at J, leaving 3 bases unmatched. The CDR3 length is 16 residues. Germline V gene sequence: CDR1 MGHRA, CDR2 YSYEKL. CDR3 protein: CASSLRTSGGADTQYF. The CDR3 DNA reads as TGCGCCAGCAGCCTTCGGACTAGCGGGGGGGCAGATACGCAGTATTTT.

The J gene is TRBJ2-7, the V gene TRBV15, with 9 positions matching TRBD1. This CDR3 region has 15 residues. CDR1 is LNHNV and CDR2 is YYDKDF in the germline V gene (reference sequence). Losses at the gene ends were 2 bases for V and 0 bases for J; bases not matched to a gene: 2. The CDR3 protein is CATSRWTGDSYEQYF. The CDR3 DNA follows: TGTGCCACCAGCAGATGGACAGGGGACTCCTACGAGCAGTACTTC. Supplemented by reference TRBV15 and TRBJ2-7, the full variable domain reads DAMVIQNPRYQVTQFGKPVTLSCSQTLNHNVMYWYQQKSSQAPKLLFHYYDKDFNNEADTPDNFQSRRPNTSFCFLDIRSPGLGDTAMYLCATSRWTGDSYEQYFGPGTRLTVT.

The chain employs TRBV7-2 and TRBJ2-5; TRBD1 might be the D (6 bases). From germline, CDR1 is SGHTA and CDR2 FQGNSA. This CDR3 contains 14 residues. The V end was cut by 5 bases, the J end by 1 base, with 11 bases between. CDR3 sequence (DNA): TGTGCCAGCAGCCCCGGACAGATCCAAGAGACCCAGTACTTC. Its protein product is CASSPGQIQETQYF.

V gene TRBV27 combines with J gene TRBJ2-3, with D unresolved. This CDR3 is built from 12 residues. V shed 5 bases and J shed 2 bases, with 5 bases lying between them. Germline values: CDR1 MNHEY, CDR2 SMNVEV (reference sequence). CDR3 nucleotides: TGTGCCAGCAGTGCTACCACAGATACGCAGTATTTT. This translates into CASSATTDTQYF.

This clone was observed a handful of times. This chain uses TRBV27 with TRBJ2-2; D uncertain. V was pared by 4 bases and J by 1 base, with 4 bases between. The CDR3 is 13 amino acids. CDR1 is MNHEY, CDR2 SMNVEV, per germline (reference sequence). DNA of the CDR3: TGTGCCAGCAGTTCCCAGAACACCGGGGAGCTGTTTTTT. This gives the protein CASSSQNTGELFF.

This chain uses TRBV27 with TRBJ1-1; D is possibly TRBD1 (5 bases). Germline V gives CDR1 MNHEY, CDR2 SMNVEV (reference sequence). V lost 4 bases to trimming and J lost 7 bases, with 13 bases between them. The CDR3 length is 13 residues. CDR3: CASSSSRDSEAFF. In DNA form, the CDR3 reads TGTGCCAGCAGTTCCTCCCGCGACAGTGAAGCTTTCTTT.

The CDR3 protein is CASSYSSRGMQETQYF. The CDR3 nucleotides are TGTGCCAGCAGTTACTCGAGCCGGGGGATGCAAGAGACCCAGTACTTC. The V and J genes are TRBV6-5 and TRBJ2-5, with a weak D call TRBD2 (6 bases). CDR1 is MNHEY, CDR2 SVGAGI, per germline. V lost 0 bases, J lost 2 bases, and 13 bases lay in between. This CDR3 comprises 16 residues.

The rearrangement joins TRBV5-1 to TRBJ2-1; 16 bases match TRBD2. J was trimmed by 4 bases and V by 4 bases; bases with no gene match: 5. The length of the CDR3 is 17 residues. Germline CDR1 SGHRS, CDR2 YFSETQ. The DNA of the CDR3 is TGCGCCAGCAGCCTAGGGACTAGCGGGGGGGCTTACAATGAGCAGTTCTTC. Amino acids: CASSLGTSGGAYNEQFF.

The CDR3 DNA reads as TGTGCCAGCAGTAACCGGGACTTTCAGAATGAGCAGTTCTTC. Amino acid sequence: CASSNRDFQNEQFF. The gene calls are TRBV27 and TRBJ2-1, with D perhaps TRBD2 (6 bases). CDR3 size: 14 residues. V lost 5 bases to trimming and J lost 7 bases, with 15 bases between them. Germline V gene lookup returns CDR1 MNHEY and CDR2 SMNVEV (reference sequence).

This chain joins TRBV27 and TRBJ2-4; 7 bases match TRBD1. Trimming took 5 bases from V and 4 from J; bases not matched to a gene: 5. Looked up from germline, CDR1 is MNHEY and CDR2 is SMNVEV (reference sequence). The CDR3 length is 14 residues. Here the CDR3 reads CASSPGGFKNIQYF. CDR3 nucleotides: TGTGCCAGCAGTCCAGGGGGATTTAAAAACATTCAGTACTTC.

The chain uses TRBV7-3 and TRBJ2-3; TRBD2 aligns across 12 bases. The CDR3 is made up of 16 amino acids. Germline V gene lookup returns CDR1 SGHTA and CDR2 FQGTGA. Trimming removed 0 bases from V and 10 bases from J; junction bases left unmatched: 8. The CDR3 loop is CASSLTGTSGPAAQYF. In DNA form, the CDR3 reads TGTGCCAGCAGCTTAACAGGGACTAGCGGGCCCGCGGCGCAGTATTTT.

The rearrangement links TRBV2 to TRBJ1-5; 8 bases match TRBD1. The CDR3 is 13 residues long. Germline CDR1 is SNHLY and CDR2 is FYNNEI. V shed 7 bases and J 3 bases; nucleotides not matched to a gene: 2. In nucleotides, the CDR3 is TGTGCCAGCATGGGACAGGTCAATCAGCCCCAGCATTTT. Its protein is CASMGQVNQPQHF.

The gene calls are TRBV9 and TRBJ1-5; D perhaps matches TRBD1 (6 bases). CDR3 length equals 16 residues. V was shortened by 6 bases and J by 3 bases, with 19 bases between the two germline ends. The germline gives CDR1 SGDLS, CDR2 YYNGEE. The CDR3 protein is CASNRGPGGPNQPQHF. The DNA for the CDR3 is TGTGCCAGCAATCGGGGGCCCGGGGGGCCCAATCAGCCCCAGCATTTT.

V usage is TRBV7-2 and J usage is TRBJ2-7; 8 nucleotides agree with TRBD1. The germline CDR1 and CDR2 sequences are SGHTA and FQGNSA. The CDR3 extends over 14 amino acids. V gave up 2 bases and J gave up 3 bases; unmatched junction bases: 3. This CDR3 is CASSLTGTGYEQYF. The CDR3 nucleotides read TGTGCCAGCAGCTTAACCGGGACAGGCTACGAGCAGTACTTC.

This chain uses TRBV7-6 with TRBJ1-3; D is ambiguous. Germline V CDR1 and CDR2: SGHVS, FNYEAQ. The CDR3 runs to 14 residues. Trimming shortened V by 4 bases and J by 0 bases, and 7 bases separated the two germline ends. CDR3 in amino acids: CASSSYSSGNTIYF. The CDR3 DNA reads as TGTGCCAGCAGCTCATACAGCTCTGGAAACACCATATATTTT.

V usage is TRBV4-1 and J usage is TRBJ2-7; perhaps TRBD2 as D (5 bases). The CDR3 spans 13 residues. Germline V gives CDR1 MGHRA, CDR2 YSYEKL. V lost 4 bases, J lost 6 bases, and 13 bases lay in between. The DNA for the CDR3 is TGCGCCAGCAGCCCCGGGATGTGGAGCGAGCAGTACTTC. Protein product: CASSPGMWSEQYF.

The chain combines TRBV7-9 with TRBJ2-3; D not resolved. V gave up 0 bases and J gave up 8 bases, with 6 bases separating them. Germline CDR1 SEHNR, CDR2 FQNEAQ (reference sequence). This CDR3 is 12 amino acids long. The CDR3 DNA reads as TGTGCCAGCAGCTTAGCTGATAGTACGCAGTATTTT. It is translated as CASSLADSTQYF.

The count of this clone is one. The V and J genes are TRBV21-1 and TRBJ2-1; TRBD1, the table's D call, lacks a check against the DNA. TRBV21-1 is a known pseudogene. This CDR3 spans 15 amino acids. The chain's CDR3 is CASSKGTGRGYEQFF. The CDR3 DNA reads as TGTGCCAGCAGCAAAGGGACAGGTCGGGGGTATGAGCAGTTCTTC.

This chain links TRBV27 with TRBJ2-7, with 8 positions matching TRBD1. The CDR3 has 14 amino acids. Germline CDR1 and CDR2: MNHEY and SMNVEV (reference sequence). V lost 3 bases to trimming and J lost 4 bases; unmatched junction nucleotides: 5. The CDR3 spells CASSLTGVGYEQYF. CDR3 bases: TGTGCCAGCAGTTTGACAGGGGTGGGATACGAGCAGTACTTC.

The CDR3 here is CASRLSGTGELFF. The CDR3 region has the DNA TGTGCCAGCCGACTTAGCGGGACCGGGGAGCTGTTTTTT. V and J are TRBV6-1 and TRBJ2-2; the match to TRBD2 covers 7 bases. The CDR3 consists of 13 residues. V lost 8 bases to trimming and J lost 5 bases; unmatched junction nucleotides: 5. Germline V gene data show CDR1 as MNHNS and CDR2 as SASEGT.

This rearrangement joins TRBV11-2 to TRBJ1-2; tentatively, D is TRBD1 (5 bases). Germline V CDR1 and CDR2: SGHAT, FQNNGV. CDR3 size: 13 residues. V was shortened by 2 bases and J by 8 bases, with 12 bases between the two germline ends. The CDR3 region has the DNA TGTGCCAGCAGCTTAAGCCCCCGGACAGGCTACACCTTC. Its translation: CASSLSPRTGYTF.

V gene TRBV9 combines with J gene TRBJ1-1; 7 bases fit TRBD1. This CDR3 contains 15 residues. CDR1 is SGDLS and CDR2 is YYNGEE in the germline V gene. Losses at the gene ends were 2 bases for V and 3 bases for J; bases not matched to a gene: 7. CDR3 loop: CASSVTGTAYTEAFF. The CDR3 bases are TGTGCCAGCAGCGTGACCGGGACAGCGTACACTGAAGCTTTCTTT.